This TCR beta chain was captured by sequencing in a study of blood T cell repertoires in COVID-19. This clone was picked up one time. CDR1 is SGHTA and CDR2 is FQGNSA in the germline V gene. There are 16 residues in the CDR3. The V gene lost 1 base and the J gene lost 0 bases, with 10 bases spanning the gap. Clinical histories supplied by participants themselves formed the basis of cohort assignment. The assay was immunoSEQ multiplex PCR, and TCRdb's table has in-frame clones only and misses some. The table includes about 230,000 clones, roughly 91% detected once. The origin of this receptor is a woman under 40 with acute COVID-19. Sequences were obtained from PBMCs or T cells enriched from blood (not recorded which). The J gene is TRBJ1-3, the V gene TRBV7-2, with D hard to call. The CDR3, as DNA: TGTGCCAGCAGCTTAGTGATGGGCATCTCTGGAAACACCATATATTTT. Its protein is CASSLVMGISGNTIYF.